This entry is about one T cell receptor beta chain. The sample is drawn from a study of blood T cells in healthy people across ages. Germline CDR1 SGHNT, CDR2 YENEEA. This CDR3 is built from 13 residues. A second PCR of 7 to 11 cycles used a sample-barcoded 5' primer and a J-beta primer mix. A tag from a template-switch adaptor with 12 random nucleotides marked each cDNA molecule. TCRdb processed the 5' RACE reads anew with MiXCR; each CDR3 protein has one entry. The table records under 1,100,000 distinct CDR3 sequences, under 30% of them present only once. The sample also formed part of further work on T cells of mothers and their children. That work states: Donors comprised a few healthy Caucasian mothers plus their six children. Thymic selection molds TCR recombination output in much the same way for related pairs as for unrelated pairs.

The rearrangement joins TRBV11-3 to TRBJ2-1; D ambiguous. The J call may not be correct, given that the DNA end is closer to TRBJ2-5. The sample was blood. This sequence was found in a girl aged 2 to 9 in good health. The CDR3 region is CASSLEHLGTQYF. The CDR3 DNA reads TGTGCCAGCAGCTTAGAGCATTTAGGGACCCAGTACTTC.